This TCR beta chain derives from a study of blood T cells in healthy people across ages. Of note for this clonotype: Germline is not matched at one junction end, which may reflect a read error.

Next came a second PCR, run for about 7 to 12 cycles, which used a sample-barcoded 5' primer along with a J-beta primer mix. One entry per CDR3 protein results from TCRdb running MiXCR on the 5' RACE reads. The sample includes a few hundred thousand distinct CDR3 sequences, roughly 26% seen only once; the top ten take approximately 29%. Germline CDR1 reads SNHLY; CDR2 reads FYNNEI. CDR3 length: 13 amino acids. The V and J genes are TRBV2 and TRBJ1-1; a possible D gene is TRBD1 (6 bases). The TCR was taken from a woman aged 70-85 years in good health. Sequencing used blood. CDR3 region: CAGSALRDTEALF. The DNA for the CDR3 is TGTGCCGGCAGCGCTCTGAGGGACACTGAAGCTCTCTTT. The entire variable domain, with the rest obtained from reference TRBV2 and TRBJ1-1, is as follows: EPEVTQTPSHQVTQMGQEVILRCVPISNHLYFYWYRQILGQKVEFLVSFYNNEISEKSEIFDDQFSVERPDGSNFTLKIRSTKLEDSAMYFCAGSALRDTEALFGQGTRLTVV.